The clone carrying this T cell receptor beta chain was detected only a few times. Its antigen is not known. This sample stems from a study of regulatory T cells in long-lasting Graves disease. Study-level information: Graves' patients, newly diagnosed, had taken antithyroid drugs under 3 months.

Broader study findings: Gene preferences differed: TRBV28, TRBJ1-2, TRBJ2-5 in persistent cases. TCR diversity was lower in persistent Graves' patients than in newly diagnosed ones. Peripheral blood, not thyroid tissue, was the sole material studied.

The time point denotes: newly diagnosed GD, antithyroid drugs for less than 3 months. Extracted RNA from PBMCs served as the source of the TCR library. Germline V gene data show CDR1 as LNHDA and CDR2 as SQIVND (reference sequence). Losses at the gene ends were 8 bases for V and 3 bases for J; bases not matched to a gene: 6. CDR3 length equals 14 residues. Construction of TCR beta libraries relied on iRepertoire HTBI primers and on Arm-PCR targeting CDR3 regions. TCRdb used MiXCR to reprocess the multiplex PCR reads, holding one entry per CDR3 protein. The repertoire includes approximately 560,000 distinct CDR3 sequences, roughly 15% of them detected once, and approximately 12% sits in the top ten. This same sample was also taken into another study, of T cells in Graves' hyperthyroidism and ophthalmopathy.

This TCR derives from a man aged 18 to 29 with Graves disease. This chain uses TRBV19 with TRBJ2-7; 11 bases map to TRBD2. Material: peripheral blood mononuclear cells (PBMCs), obtained at new diagnosis, from a patient treated with antithyroid drugs. Here the CDR3 DNA reads TGTGCCAGTCTCACTAGCGGGAGTAACTACGAGCAGTACTTC. The encoded protein is CASLTSGSNYEQYF.